The 29 T cell receptor beta chains given below trace back to one sample, sequenced in a study of cytomegalovirus exposure and HLA in healthy donors. Use of 60 Vbeta and 13 Jbeta primers characterized the PCR. Using immunoSEQ multiplex PCR, the repertoire was profiled, and TCRdb retains in-frame clones only, with some absent. Of some 82,000 clones detected, about 81% appear once; the ten largest clones hold 2% to 2.5%. Sequenced sample: PBMCs. Receptors originate from a woman in her fifties or sixties in good health and CMV-seronegative.

The CDR3: CASSRTNTGELFF. Here the CDR3 DNA reads TGTGCCAGCAGCAGGACAAACACCGGGGAGCTGTTTTTT. V gene TRBV21-1 combines with J gene TRBJ2-2; no DNA check was done on the table's D call, TRBD1. TRBV21-1 counts as a pseudogene. The CDR3 sequence is 13 residues long.

The chain uses TRBV13 and TRBJ1-6, with 9 positions matching TRBD1. Germline assignment: CDR1 PRHDT and CDR2 FYEKMQ (reference sequence). V lost 5 bases to trimming and J lost 10 bases; unmatched junction nucleotides: 6. This CDR3 region has 14 residues. This chain's CDR3 is CASSERQGGSPLHF. For the CDR3, the DNA is TGTGCCAGCAGCGAAAGACAGGGGGGCTCACCCCTCCACTTT.

V gene TRBV18 combines with J gene TRBJ2-5; possible D gene TRBD1, 6 bases. This CDR3 is 14 amino acids long. The V end lost 1 base, the J end lost 1 base, and 7 bases lay between the germline ends. CDR1 and CDR2 from the germline V gene are KGHSH and LQKENI. The CDR3 DNA sequence: TGTGCCAGCTCACCACTAGGGGGCCAAGAGACCCAGTACTTC. It codes for CASSPLGGQETQYF. Full variable domain (missing parts from reference TRBV18 and TRBJ2-5): NAGVMQNPRHLVRRRGQEARLRCSPMKGHSHVYWYRQLPEEGLKFMVYLQKENIIDESGMPKERFSAEFPKEGPSILRIQQVVRGDSAAYFCASSPLGGQETQYFGPGTRLLVL.

The chain uses TRBV29-1 and TRBJ1-1; the D is unclear. V shed 5 bases and J shed 1 base, with 11 bases lying between them. Germline loops: CDR1 SQVTM, CDR2 ANQGSEA. The CDR3 totals 13 residues. CDR3 protein: CSVRNKPNTEAFF. CDR3 nucleotide sequence: TGCAGCGTTCGTAACAAACCGAACACTGAAGCTTTCTTT.

V is TRBV30 and J is TRBJ1-2; D is unclear. Germline V gene sequence: CDR1 GTSNPN, CDR2 SVGIG (reference sequence). The CDR3 extends over 12 amino acids. Trimming removed 1 base from V and 7 bases from J, with 10 bases in between. The CDR3 DNA reads as TGTGCCTGGAGTGGTAGCTTGACTGGCTACACCTTC. It translates to CAWSGSLTGYTF. The whole variable domain, filled in from reference TRBV30 and TRBJ1-2, reads SQTIHQWPATLVQPVGSPLSLECTVEGTSNPNLYWYRQAAGRGLQLLFYSVGIGQISSEVPQNLSASRPQDRQFILSSKKLLLSDSGFYLCAWSGSLTGYTFGSGTRLTVV.

The CDR3 protein is CAGGRNTEAFF. The CDR3 region has the DNA TGTGCCGGGGGCAGGAACACTGAAGCTTTCTTT. The chain combines TRBV28 with TRBJ1-1, with a weak D call TRBD1 (6 bases). The CDR3 sequence is 11 residues long. From germline, CDR1 is MDHEN and CDR2 SYDVKM. Trimming shortened V by 11 bases and J by 1 base, and 8 bases separated the two germline ends.

The chain carries TRBV1 and TRBJ1-5; no DNA check was done on the table's D call, TRBD1. TRBV1 corresponds to a pseudogene. CDR3 length: 13 residues. CDR3 protein: CTRPDRVNQPQHF. CDR3 in DNA: TGCACCAGACCTGACAGGGTCAACCAGCCCCAGCATTTT.

The chain is built from TRBV5-1 and TRBJ2-7; 9 nucleotides line up with TRBD2. Germline V gene data show CDR1 as SGHRS and CDR2 as YFSETQ. The V segment lost 3 bases and the J segment 6 bases; nucleotides outside the gene matches: 7. The CDR3 runs to 14 residues. CDR3 sequence: CASSCRSSGVEQYV. The CDR3 nucleotides are TGCGCCAGCAGCTGCCGGTCTAGCGGGGTCGAGCAGTACGTC.

The genes are TRBV13 and TRBJ1-1, with 7 nucleotides matching TRBD1. The CDR3 extends over 13 amino acids. Germline values: CDR1 PRHDT, CDR2 FYEKMQ (reference sequence). Losses at the gene ends were 5 bases for V and 6 bases for J; bases not matched to a gene: 6. In nucleotides, the CDR3 is TGTGCCAGCAGCGACAGGGCCGGAGCTGAAGCTTTCTTT. Protein sequence: CASSDRAGAEAFF.

This clone was observed once. The chain joins TRBV5-1 to TRBJ2-7; 7 bases match TRBD1. In germline, CDR1 is SGHRS, CDR2 YFSETQ. This CDR3 is 15 amino acids long. The trim removed 1 base at V and 2 bases at J, leaving 6 bases unmatched. CDR3 sequence (DNA): TGCGCCAGCAGCTTGTCCCTAAGGGGGCCCTACGAGCAGTACTTC. As protein: CASSLSLRGPYEQYF.

The rearrangement links TRBV5-4 to TRBJ1-2; D not resolved. Looked up from germline, CDR1 is SGHNT and CDR2 is YYREEE (reference sequence). V was clipped by 4 bases and J by 5 bases, with 6 bases between them. The CDR3 totals 11 residues. CDR3 coding DNA: TGTGCCAGCAGCCCGGGGTATGGCTACACCTTC. Its protein is CASSPGYGYTF.

This rearrangement joins TRBV4-1 to TRBJ2-7; the match to TRBD1 covers 7 bases. The CDR3 runs 17 residues. Germline V lookup: CDR1 MGHRA, CDR2 YSYEKL. The V segment lost 0 bases and the J segment 3 bases; nucleotides outside the gene matches: 11. CDR3 DNA: TGCGCCAGCAGCCAAGATATGCGACCGGGACAGCACTACGAGCAGTACTTC. This gives the protein CASSQDMRPGQHYEQYF.

Remarks on this clone: Germline and junction disagree at one end, which may indicate a read error. This chain uses TRBV4-2 with TRBJ2-1; 7 bases map to TRBD2. Per germline, CDR1 LGHNA and CDR2 YNFKEQ. This CDR3 has 17 residues. CDR3 protein: CASSEERLLAEDNEQFF. The CDR3, as DNA: TGTGCCAGCAGCGAAGAACGACTGCTAGCGGAAGACAATGAGCAGTTCTTC.

The chain links TRBV29-1 to TRBJ2-2; 7 nucleotides line up with TRBD1. J lost 7 bases, V lost 6 bases, and 5 bases had no gene match. The CDR3 runs to 12 residues. The germline V gene encodes CDR1 SQVTM and CDR2 ANQGSEA. For the CDR3, the DNA is TGCAGCGTCTTCACAGGGGTCGGGGAGCTGTTTTTT. It encodes CSVFTGVGELFF.

This chain connects TRBV29-1 to TRBJ2-7; TRBD2 matches 7 bases. Trimming cost V 4 bases and J 0 bases; bases outside gene matches: 3. The CDR3 has 13 amino acids. Germline-derived CDR1 and CDR2 are SQVTM and ANQGSEA. The DNA for the CDR3 is TGCAGCGTTGTGGGGGGGAGCTCCTACGAGCAGTACTTC. This sequence encodes CSVVGGSSYEQYF.

The chain carries TRBV11-2 and TRBJ2-3, with 9 bases lining up with TRBD1. Germline V lookup: CDR1 SGHAT, CDR2 FQNNGV. The CDR3 extends over 14 amino acids. Trimming took 4 bases from V and 4 from J; bases not matched to a gene: 3. In DNA, the CDR3 is TGTGCCAGCAGCTGGGACAGGGCTTCAGATACGCAGTATTTT. Translation: CASSWDRASDTQYF. Full variable domain (remainder filled in from reference TRBV11-2 and TRBJ2-3): EAGVAQSPRYKIIEKRQSVAFWCNPISGHATLYWYQQILGQGPKLLIQFQNNGVVDDSQLPKDRFSAERLKGVDSTLKIQPAKLEDSAVYLCASSWDRASDTQYFGPGTRLTVL.

V gene TRBV6-1 combines with J gene TRBJ1-3, with D perhaps matching TRBD1 (6 bases). The CDR3 length is 13 residues. Germline CDR1 is MNHNS and CDR2 is SASEGT. The V gene lost 8 bases and the J gene lost 3 bases, with 11 bases spanning the gap. This chain's CDR3 is CASHLDSGNTIYF. CDR3 sequence (DNA): TGTGCCAGCCATCTGGACAGTGGAAACACCATATATTTT.

This clone was seen a handful of times. The V gene is TRBV19, the J gene TRBJ1-1; 8 bases map to TRBD1. Losses at the gene ends were 7 bases for V and 4 bases for J; bases not matched to a gene: 2. CDR3 length equals 12 residues. CDR1 and CDR2 (germline): LNHDA, SQIVND (reference sequence). The CDR3 region is CASNRGGTEAFF. In DNA form, the CDR3 reads TGTGCCAGTAACAGGGGGGGCACTGAAGCTTTCTTT. Looking up the rest from reference TRBV19 and TRBJ1-1 gives the full variable domain: DGGITQSPKYLFRKEGQNVTLSCEQNLNHDAMYWYRQDPGQGLRLIYYSQIVNDFQKGDIAEGYSVSREKKESFPLTVTSAQKNPTAFYLCASNRGGTEAFFGQGTRLTVV.

The gene calls are TRBV19 and TRBJ2-3, with D unclear. The germline V and J ends were trimmed by 4 bases and 0 bases, with 5 bases remaining between them. This CDR3 has 13 amino acids. The germline V gene encodes CDR1 LNHDA and CDR2 SQIVND (reference sequence). The CDR3 region is CASSTPSTDTQYF. The CDR3 DNA follows: TGTGCCAGTAGTACCCCTAGCACAGATACGCAGTATTTT. The full variable domain, completed using reference TRBV19 and TRBJ2-3, is DGGITQSPKYLFRKEGQNVTLSCEQNLNHDAMYWYRQDPGQGLRLIYYSQIVNDFQKGDIAEGYSVSREKKESFPLTVTSAQKNPTAFYLCASSTPSTDTQYFGPGTRLTVL.

The chain employs TRBV6-4 and TRBJ2-3, with a weak D call TRBD2 (6 bases). Trimming stripped 10 bases from V and 4 bases from J, with 18 bases between. This CDR3 has 14 amino acids. The germline gives CDR1 MRHNA, CDR2 SNTAGT. CDR3 nucleotides: TGTGCCACCGCCAGGAGGGGAGAGGCAGATACGCAGTATTTT. It encodes CATARRGEADTQYF.

V gene TRBV7-6 combines with J gene TRBJ2-5; D remains unclear. CDR3 length: 13 residues. Germline CDR1 is SGHVS and CDR2 is FNYEAQ. The ends were cut back, 1 base at V and 5 bases at J, with 8 bases in the middle. The CDR3 loop reads CASSLDSRETQYF. The CDR3 coding sequence is TGTGCCAGCAGCTTAGATAGTCGGGAGACCCAGTACTTC.

V is TRBV5-1 and J is TRBJ2-3, with 11 bases matching TRBD1. The CDR3 has 15 amino acids. Germline V gives CDR1 SGHRS, CDR2 YFSETQ. V lost 4 bases and J lost 6; bases outside the gene matches: 7. The CDR3: CASSTDRGLGDTQYF. The CDR3 DNA reads as TGCGCCAGCAGCACGGACAGGGGGCTGGGGGATACGCAGTATTTT.

The gene calls are TRBV10-1 and TRBJ2-7; 8 bases match TRBD2. The germline CDR1 and CDR2 sequences are WNHNN and SYGVQD (reference sequence). The CDR3 covers 16 residues. The V gene end was trimmed by 0 bases and the J gene end by 6 bases; junction bases not matched to a gene: 10. The CDR3 sequence: CASSESRAGALGEQYF. CDR3 sequence (DNA): TGCGCCAGCAGTGAGTCGCGAGCGGGAGCCCTCGGCGAGCAGTACTTC.

The chain joins TRBV5-1 to TRBJ1-1; 8 bases are a match to TRBD1. The CDR3 loop spans 16 amino acids. The V gene's germline CDR1 is SGHRS and CDR2 YFSETQ. Germline trimming cut 1 base from V and 4 bases from J; bases unmatched to any gene: 9. The CDR3 reads CASSLYGDRGGTEAFF. In DNA form, the CDR3 reads TGCGCCAGCAGCTTGTACGGCGACAGGGGAGGCACTGAAGCTTTCTTT.

The rearrangement uses TRBV6-5 and TRBJ2-5; D may be TRBD1 (6 bases). CDR1 and CDR2 from the germline V gene are MNHEY and SVGAGI. Trimming pared 0 bases from V and 7 bases from J, leaving 15 bases between. This CDR3 has 15 residues. This chain's CDR3 is CASSYSGTGKGTQYF. The CDR3, as DNA: TGTGCCAGCAGTTACTCAGGCACAGGGAAGGGGACCCAGTACTTC.

This rearrangement joins TRBV29-1 to TRBJ1-2; D possibly corresponds to TRBD1 (6 bases). The CDR3 is 12 amino acids. Germline V gives CDR1 SQVTM, CDR2 ANQGSEA. The V end lost 8 bases, the J end lost 4 bases, and 14 bases lay between the germline ends. CDR3 in DNA: TGCAGCAGTTTACAGGGTCTCTATGGCTACACCTTC. Protein product: CSSLQGLYGYTF.

This chain links TRBV27 with TRBJ2-1; 7 nucleotides agree with TRBD2. Germline V gene lookup returns CDR1 MNHEY and CDR2 SMNVEV (reference sequence). There are 17 residues in the CDR3. V was pared by 5 bases and J by 4 bases, with 14 bases of the junction left unmatched. The DNA of the CDR3 is TGTGCCAGCAGTCCCCTGGGGAGCGGGGACTTATACAATGAGCAGTTCTTC. It specifies CASSPLGSGDLYNEQFF.

The chain has TRBV4-1 and TRBJ2-7; D unresolved. V lost 5 bases and J 4 bases, leaving 12 bases between the germline ends. CDR1 and CDR2 from the germline V gene are MGHRA and YSYEKL. The CDR3 is 13 amino acids. In DNA, the CDR3 is TGCGCCAGCAGCGCTCAAGTGAGTTACGAGCAGTACTTC. Translating gives CASSAQVSYEQYF.

This chain connects TRBV28 to TRBJ2-4, with D maybe TRBD1 (6 bases). CDR1 and CDR2 (germline): MDHEN, SYDVKM. This CDR3 has 15 residues. Trimming removed 5 bases at V and 0 bases at J, with 11 bases between. Here the CDR3 reads CASSPADRAKNIQYF. The CDR3 DNA reads TGTGCCAGCAGTCCGGCGGACAGAGCCAAAAACATTCAGTACTTC.